This TCR beta chain appears in the sequencing data of a study of cytomegalovirus exposure and HLA in healthy donors. Study results and caveats: Associated with cytomegalovirus, according to the listing, were about 160 TCR beta chains.

Using immunoSEQ multiplex PCR, the repertoire was profiled, and TCRdb retains in-frame clones only, with some absent. The sample lists over 100,000 clones, about nine tenths occurring once. Notes on this clone: Its antigen is as yet unknown.

Source material: PBMCs. The receptor's source is a woman aged 18-29 years in good health and CMV-seronegative.

CDR3 protein: CASGRQAPDTQYF. In DNA, the CDR3 is TGTGCCAGTGGAAGACAGGCCCCAGATACGCAGTATTTT. The V and J genes are TRBV19 and TRBJ2-3; D might be TRBD1 (6 bases). The CDR3 spans 13 residues. The germline CDR1 and CDR2 sequences are LNHDA and SQIVND (reference sequence). V lost 8 bases, J lost 4 bases, and 13 bases lay in between.